This is a list of T cell receptor beta chains from one sample in a study of blood T cell repertoires in COVID-19. TCRdb's copy holds only in-frame clones and misses some; the assay was immunoSEQ multiplex PCR. Among roughly 150,000 clones, 85% to 95% were seen once, and the ten largest hold roughly 2%. Material: peripheral blood. These receptors were obtained from a woman between 55 and 75 years old with COVID-19, enrolled during active disease. Each CDR3 is given with its conserved first and last residue. The D gene is left open where the match is weak. Clone size is stated in some rows and not others, as once, few, many or a class when expanded.

v_call,d_call,j_call,clone_size,cdr3_aa,cdr3_nt
TRBV4-3,TRBD1,TRBJ1-3,.,CASSQDRQGANTIYF,TGCGCCAGCAGCCAGGATAGACAGGGGGCTAACACCATATATTTT
TRBV10-3,TRBD1,TRBJ2-1,.,CAISESTGGWEQFF,TGTGCCATCAGTGAGTCAACAGGGGGCTGGGAGCAGTTCTTC
TRBV19,TRBD1,TRBJ1-2,once,CASTSPGQGNYGYTF,TGTGCCAGTACCTCCCCGGGACAGGGGAACTATGGCTACACCTTC
TRBV28,.,TRBJ1-1,.,CASSGYRNTEAFF,TGTGCCAGCAGTGGATACAGGAACACTGAAGCTTTCTTT
TRBV4-2,.,TRBJ1-1,.,CASSQALGGPRSTEAFF,TGTGCCAGCAGCCAAGCCTTGGGCGGGCCCAGGAGCACTGAAGCTTTCTTT
TRBV7-9,TRBD1,TRBJ2-7,.,CASSLARGQGGEQYF,TGTGCCAGCAGCTTAGCCAGAGGACAGGGCGGCGAGCAGTACTTC
TRBV29-1,TRBD1,TRBJ1-2,.,CSVRTGGRYGYTF,TGCAGCGTTCGGACAGGCGGGCGCTATGGCTACACCTTC
TRBV4-3,TRBD1,TRBJ1-3,.,CASSPGTGPGNTIYF,TGCGCCAGCAGCCCCGGGACAGGTCCTGGAAACACCATATATTTT
TRBV4-3,.,TRBJ1-5,.,CASSQDWGVGQPQHF,TGCGCCAGCAGCCAAGATTGGGGGGTGGGTCAGCCCCAGCATTTT
TRBV7-5,.,TRBJ2-1,.,CARSPRLAGVHNEQFF,TGTGCCAGAAGCCCCAGACTAGCGGGGGTGCACAATGAGCAGTTCTTC
TRBV6-5,.,TRBJ1-2,.,CASSPKTGEYGYTF,TGTGCCAGCAGTCCAAAGACAGGCGAATATGGCTACACCTTC
TRBV15,TRBD1,TRBJ2-7,once,CATSIGTGGSYEQYF,TGTGCCACCAGCATCGGGACAGGGGGATCCTACGAGCAGTACTTC
TRBV11-2,.,TRBJ2-2,.,CASSSGIANTGELFF,TGTGCCAGCAGCTCCGGGATCGCGAACACCGGGGAGCTGTTTTTT
TRBV6-1,TRBD1,TRBJ2-7,.,CASSEPTWDRAAYEQYF,TGTGCCAGCAGTGAACCGACTTGGGACAGGGCGGCCTACGAGCAGTACTTC
TRBV7-9,TRBD1,TRBJ1-2,.,CASSPTGGAGYTF,TGTGCCAGCAGCCCGACAGGGGGAGCTGGCTACACCTTC
TRBV7-2,.,TRBJ1-2,.,CASSLELGRSGYTF,TGTGCCAGCAGCTTAGAATTGGGGAGGTCTGGCTACACCTTC
TRBV4-3,TRBD1,TRBJ1-1,.,CASSQDRGTGAAFF,TGCGCCAGCAGCCAAGATAGAGGGACAGGGGCGGCTTTCTTT
TRBV7-6,TRBD1,TRBJ2-7,few,CASSISGTGVDEQYF,TGTGCCAGCAGCATCTCCGGGACAGGGGTCGACGAGCAGTACTTC
TRBV7-2,TRBD1,TRBJ1-6,.,CASSPGQGQGGPLHF,TGTGCCAGCAGCCCCGGACAGGGACAAGGGGGACCCCTCCACTTT
TRBV5-6,TRBD1,TRBJ1-1,.,CASSAGTVNTEAFF,TGTGCCAGCAGCGCCGGGACAGTGAACACTGAAGCTTTCTTT
TRBV6-5,TRBD1,TRBJ1-1,.,CANRQGEAFF,TGTGCCAACAGACAGGGTGAAGCTTTCTTT
TRBV19,TRBD1,TRBJ1-4,.,CASRGTGGGKLFF,TGTGCCAGTAGAGGGACAGGGGGGGGAAAACTGTTTTTT
TRBV6-1,TRBD2,TRBJ2-3,.,CASSETSGGRTDTQYF,TGTGCCAGCAGTGAAACTAGCGGGGGTAGAACAGATACGCAGTATTTT
TRBV10-3,TRBD1,TRBJ1-2,.,CAIRVGTANGYTF,TGTGCCATCAGGGTCGGGACAGCAAATGGCTACACCTTC
TRBV19,TRBD1,TRBJ2-1,.,CASSGQGAYNEQFF,TGTGCCAGTAGTGGACAGGGGGCCTACAATGAGCAGTTCTTC
TRBV11-2,TRBD2,TRBJ2-7,.,CASSVAGVSPYEQYF,TGTGCCAGCAGTGTAGCGGGGGTGTCGCCCTACGAGCAGTACTTC
TRBV5-8,.,TRBJ1-1,.,CASSRTDNTEAFF,TGTGCCAGCAGCCGGACAGATAACACTGAAGCTTTCTTT
TRBV2,.,TRBJ2-7,.,CASKGGYEQYF,TGTGCCAGCAAAGGGGGCTACGAGCAGTACTTC
TRBV6-2/TRBV6-3,.,TRBJ1-6,.,CASSYGILRPLHF,TGTGCCAGCAGTTACGGTATCCTTAGACCCCTCCACTTT
TRBV7-2,.,TRBJ1-6,.,CASSSRGSSPLHF,TGTGCCAGCAGCTCCCGAGGGAGTTCACCCCTCCACTTT
TRBV19,TRBD2,TRBJ2-1,.,CASSIEAGPREQFF,TGTGCCAGTAGTATAGAAGCGGGGCCGCGGGAGCAGTTCTTC
TRBV7-9,.,TRBJ1-2,.,CASSFTGFGYTF,TGTGCCAGCAGCTTTACAGGGTTCGGCTACACCTTC
TRBV6-5,TRBD1,TRBJ1-2,.,CASSPGQGNYGYTF,TGTGCCAGCAGCCCCGGACAGGGGAACTATGGCTACACCTTC
TRBV11-3,TRBD1,TRBJ2-2,.,CASSSGTGYTGELFF,TGTGCCAGCAGCTCAGGGACAGGGTATACCGGGGAGCTGTTTTTT
TRBV4-2,TRBD1,TRBJ1-1,once,CASSPGTGDTEAFF,TGTGCCAGCAGCCCTGGGACAGGGGACACTGAAGCTTTCTTT
TRBV7-7,TRBD1,TRBJ2-1,.,CASSQTTGGSYNEQFF,TGTGCCAGCAGCCAAACAACAGGGGGCTCCTACAATGAGCAGTTCTTC
TRBV25-1,.,TRBJ2-2,.,CASNRVSGELFF,TGTGCCAGCAATCGTGTCAGCGGGGAGCTGTTTTTT
TRBV6-2/TRBV6-3,TRBD1,TRBJ1-5,.,CASSVGTVNQPQHF,TGTGCCAGCAGCGTAGGGACAGTCAATCAGCCCCAGCATTTT
TRBV9,.,TRBJ2-1,.,CASSPYPGLASYNEQFF,TGTGCCAGCAGCCCGTACCCGGGACTCGCCTCCTACAATGAGCAGTTCTTC
TRBV19,TRBD1,TRBJ1-4,.,CASSMDRVNEKLFF,TGTGCCAGTAGTATGGACAGGGTTAATGAAAAACTGTTTTTT
TRBV5-1,TRBD2,TRBJ2-5,.,CASRPLTSGGQETQYF,TGCGCCAGCAGGCCCCTTACTAGCGGGGGACAAGAGACCCAGTACTTC
TRBV6-5,.,TRBJ2-7,.,CASRGAYEQYF,TGTGCCAGCAGAGGAGCCTACGAGCAGTACTTC
TRBV18,TRBD1,TRBJ2-2,.,CASSQTGESGELFF,TGTGCCAGCTCACAAACAGGGGAGAGCGGGGAGCTGTTTTTT
TRBV9,TRBD1,TRBJ2-7,.,CASSIMTGYEQYF,TGTGCCAGCAGCATCATGACAGGGTACGAGCAGTACTTC
TRBV5-1,.,TRBJ1-1,.,CASSPTGFVNTEAFF,TGCGCCAGCAGCCCAACAGGTTTCGTAAACACTGAAGCTTTCTTT
TRBV19,TRBD1,TRBJ1-6,.,CASRGQGVLGSNSPLHF,TGTGCCAGTAGAGGACAGGGCGTTTTGGGCTCTAATTCACCCCTCCACTTT
TRBV6-1,TRBD1,TRBJ1-1,.,CASSENRGNTEAFF,TGTGCCAGCAGTGAAAACAGGGGGAACACTGAAGCTTTCTTT
TRBV7-2,.,TRBJ2-7,.,CASSSPGVRLGSYEQYF,TGTGCCAGCAGCTCACCAGGCGTGAGACTAGGGTCCTACGAGCAGTACTTC
TRBV11-2,TRBD1,TRBJ2-5,once,CASSLSGGRETQYF,TGTGCCAGCAGCTTATCAGGGGGCCGAGAGACCCAGTACTTC
TRBV5-5,TRBD1,TRBJ2-6,once,CASSLAGTGVNVLTF,TGTGCCAGCAGCTTGGCCGGGACAGGGGTCAACGTCCTGACTTTC
TRBV10-3,.,TRBJ1-2,.,CATTYDSYGYTF,TGTGCCACTACCTACGACAGCTATGGCTACACCTTC
TRBV10-3,TRBD1,TRBJ1-6,.,CAIRGDREDNSPLHF,TGTGCCATCAGGGGAGACAGGGAGGATAATTCACCCCTCCACTTT
TRBV5-4,.,TRBJ1-3,once,CASSLGLPGGGNTIYF,TGTGCCAGCAGCTTGGGTCTACCGGGGGGTGGAAACACCATATATTTT
TRBV18,.,TRBJ1-3,.,CASSGQSYSGNTIYF,TGTGCCAGCTCAGGACAGTCCTACTCTGGAAACACCATATATTTT
TRBV7-2,.,TRBJ1-4,.,CASSRDGQPNEKLFF,TGTGCCAGCAGCCGCGATGGACAGCCTAATGAAAAACTGTTTTTT
TRBV6-4,TRBD2,TRBJ2-1,.,CASSSTSGGANEQFF,TGTGCCAGCAGCTCGACTAGCGGGGGGGCCAATGAGCAGTTCTTC
TRBV18,.,TRBJ1-4,.,CASSPPTGGNEKLFF,TGTGCCAGCTCACCACCAACCGGGGGGAATGAAAAACTGTTTTTT
TRBV6-5,.,TRBJ1-5,.,CASSPTHSNQPQHF,TGTGCCAGCAGTCCTACCCATAGCAATCAGCCCCAGCATTTT
TRBV5-1,TRBD1,TRBJ1-1,once,CASSEDRGPYLNMNTEAFF,TGCGCCAGCAGCGAAGACAGGGGGCCTTACTTAAATATGAACACTGAAGCTTTCTTT